This T cell receptor beta chain was identified during a study of technical replicates of blood from a handful of donors. This CDR3 region has 12 residues. Germline assignment: CDR1 LNHDA and CDR2 SQIVND (reference sequence). The germline V and J ends were trimmed by 5 bases and 4 bases, with 7 bases remaining between them. This clone was found a few times. The protocol was immunoSEQ multiplex PCR, while the TCRdb copy is restricted to in-frame clones and leaves out a portion. The data show tens of thousands of clones, about nine tenths seen once. The rearrangement joins TRBV19 to TRBJ2-3; no definite D call. The source material was T cells isolated from PBMCs. The receptor comes from a human donor in good health. Written as DNA, the CDR3 is TGTGCCAGTAGTCCCCTTTCAGATACGCAGTATTTT. Its protein product is CASSPLSDTQYF.